This section outlines one T cell receptor beta chain sequence together with its context. Its antigen is not identified. This specimen comes from a study of vaccination effects on CD4 cells after COVID-19. Sequenced by immunoSEQ multiplex PCR; TCRdb stores in-frame clones only, minus some. This repertoire shows about 28,000 clones, about 67% found once; its top ten account for around 9%. Before sequencing, viral peptide pools were used by the ViraFEST assay to expand antigen-specific CD4+ T cells. Culturing for more than eight days preceded CD4+ T cell isolation. Every participant took two doses of the BNT162b2 or mRNA-1273 vaccine. The source is a human donor who received a COVID-19 vaccine. The sample consisted of CD4+ T cells from PBMCs cultured with HCoV-NL63 spike peptides, taken after COVID-19 vaccination.

Written as DNA, the CDR3 is TGCGCCAGCAGCCAGAGGGGCTGGGAGAAAACCACAGATACGCAGTATTTT. Encoded protein: CASSQRGWEKTTDTQYF. The chain is built from TRBV4-1 and TRBJ2-3; either TRBD1 or TRBD2 may supply D (5 bases each). V lost 3 bases and J lost 2, with 18 bases in between. Germline values: CDR1 MGHRA, CDR2 YSYEKL. The CDR3 sequence is 17 residues long.